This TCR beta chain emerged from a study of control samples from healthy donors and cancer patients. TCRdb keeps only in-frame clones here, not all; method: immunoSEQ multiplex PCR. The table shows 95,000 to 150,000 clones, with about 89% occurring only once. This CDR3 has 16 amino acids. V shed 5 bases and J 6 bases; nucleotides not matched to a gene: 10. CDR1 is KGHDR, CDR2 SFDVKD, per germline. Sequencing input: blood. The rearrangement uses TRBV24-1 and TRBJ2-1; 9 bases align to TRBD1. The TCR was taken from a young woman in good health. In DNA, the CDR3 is TGTGCCACCAGTGCCCCAGCCGGGACAGGGATCAATGAGCAGTTCTTC. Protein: CATSAPAGTGINEQFF.